This record covers a single T cell receptor beta chain. The data were produced by immunoSEQ multiplex PCR, yet TCRdb's version contains in-frame clones alone and is incomplete. The sample consists of 230,000 or so clones, approximately 82% of them appearing once. The record originates from a study of blood T cell repertoires in COVID-19. Study overall: Both acute and convalescent COVID-19 samples were obtained from the United States, Italy and Spain. PBMCs, B-cell-depleted T cells, or T cells provided the cDNA or gDNA that made up the material.

Deletions cut 2 bases from V and 4 bases from J, with 11 bases between. CDR3 length: 15 amino acids. Germline lookup yields CDR1 MNHEY and CDR2 SMNVEV (reference sequence). Sequencing was done on a sample of peripheral blood. This chain uses TRBV27 with TRBJ1-4; weak D call: TRBD1 (6 bases). This clonotype was obtained from a man aged 35-49 years with active or convalescent COVID-19. The DNA for the CDR3 is TGTGCCAGCAGTTTAAAACAGGGACGTAATGAAAAACTGTTTTTT. As protein: CASSLKQGRNEKLFF.